This is a list of T cell receptor beta chains from one sample in a study of patients and donors after allogeneic stem cell transplantation. TCRdb used MiXCR to reprocess the RT-PCR reads, holding one entry per CDR3 protein. The sample shows about 410,000 distinct CDR3 sequences, around 16% of them seen only once. The sequenced sample consisted of blood, either unsorted or a sorted T cell fraction (not recorded which). These receptors were taken from a human donor who was either an allogeneic HSCT recipient or a stem cell or donor lymphocyte infusion donor (not recorded which). It is not recorded whose cells these are; they may come from a transplant donor. CDR3s include the opening cysteine and the closing phenylalanine or tryptophan. Fields, in order: D gene, V gene, clone size, J gene, CDR3 protein, CDR3 DNA. D genes are given only for firm matches. Expanded clones are given a class, and other clones once, few, many or no size at all.

>-|TRBV19|few|TRBJ1-5
CASKDSYSNQPQHF
TGTGCCAGTAAGGACAGCTATAGCAATCAACCCCAGCATTTT
>TRBD1|TRBV6-1|-|TRBJ2-7
CASSRRTGGSYEQYF
TGTGCCAGCAGTCGTCGGACAGGGGGCTCCTACGAGCAGTACTTC
>TRBD1|TRBV29-1|-|TRBJ1-2
CSVRKDRASGYGYTF
TGCAGCGTCCGAAAGGACAGGGCCTCTGGCTATGGCTACACCTTC
>-|TRBV12-3/TRBV12-4|-|TRBJ2-3
CASSLKARDTQYF
TGTGCCAGCAGCCTAAAGGCACGAGATACGCAGTATTTT
>-|TRBV7-9|-|TRBJ2-5
CATRGARETQYF
TGTGCGACGAGGGGGGCGAGGGAGACCCAGTACTTC
>-|TRBV12-3/TRBV12-4|-|TRBJ2-5
CASTDQETQYF
TGTGCCAGCACCGACCAAGAGACCCAGTACTTC
>-|TRBV7-9|few|TRBJ2-1
CASSLTIQFF
TGTGCCAGCAGCTTAACCATACAGTTCTTC
>TRBD1|TRBV7-9|few|TRBJ1-1
CASSYITGQGPTEAFF
TGTGCCAGCAGTTACATAACGGGACAGGGGCCCACTGAAGCTTTCTTT
>TRBD2|TRBV20-1|few|TRBJ2-3
CSARVRASGKTDTQYF
TGCAGTGCTAGAGTCCGGGCTAGCGGGAAGACAGATACGCAGTATTTT
>-|TRBV7-3|-|TRBJ1-1
CASSLKTGAEAFF
TGTGCCAGCAGCTTAAAGACGGGCGCTGAAGCTTTCTTT
>-|TRBV4-2|-|TRBJ1-1
CASSQVGSPEAFF
TGTGCCAGCAGCCAAGTAGGGTCTCCTGAAGCTTTCTTT
>-|TRBV6-1|many|TRBJ2-5
CASRSDFQETQYF
TGTGCCAGCAGATCGGACTTCCAAGAGACCCAGTACTTC
>-|TRBV12-3/TRBV12-4|-|TRBJ1-1
CATKVLTEAFF
TGTGCCACCAAAGTTTTAACTGAAGCTTTCTTT
>-|TRBV19|-|TRBJ2-2
CASSYVGQNTGELFF
TGTGCCAGTAGTTATGTGGGACAGAACACCGGGGAGCTGTTTTTT
>-|TRBV7-3|few|TRBJ2-3
CASKEDYTDTQYF
TGTGCCAGCAAGGAAGATTACACAGATACGCAGTATTTT
>-|TRBV7-9|many|TRBJ1-5
CASSLSGSSNQPQHF
TGTGCCAGCAGCTTAAGCGGGAGTAGCAATCAGCCCCAGCATTTT
>TRBD2|TRBV4-2|once|TRBJ2-3
CASSQVGAGGPISTDTQYF
TGTGCCAGCAGCCAAGTTGGGGCGGGGGGCCCGATTAGCACAGATACGCAGTATTTT